Following are 13 T cell receptor beta chains from one sample sequenced in a study of CD8 T cells in Susac syndrome (dated by TCRdb to about 2019). Receptors were amplified or captured by the immunoSEQ multiplex PCR assay. RNA was extracted using the RNeasy kit, and about 0.5 to 1 ug of the RNA was reverse transcribed with random hexamers. TCRdb reprocessing: public reads trimmed at Q25 with fastp, clones called with MiXCR, in-frame beta chains kept. CDR3 protein sequences are deduplicated, and each keeps its most common genes and DNA. This sample is represented by more than 250,000 distinct CDR3 sequences; about 90% of them were singletons. The ten largest clonotypes hold approximately 0.065% of the sample. Sample: CD4+ T cells from PBMCs. Receptor source: a human donor with multiple sclerosis.

The chain couples TRBV4-3 to TRBJ2-1, with D possibly TRBD2 on 6 matching bases. This CDR3 has 14 amino acids. The germline V gene has CDR1 LGHNA and CDR2 YSLEER. The germline V and J ends were trimmed by 0 bases and 9 bases, with 12 bases remaining between them. This CDR3 reads CASSQDMGGFEQFF. The DNA of the CDR3 is TGCGCCAGCAGCCAAGATATGGGAGGCTTTGAGCAGTTCTTC.

The genes are TRBV20-1 and TRBJ1-5; possible D gene TRBD1, 6 bases. Trimming removed 3 bases from V and 4 bases from J, with 10 bases in between. The V gene's germline CDR1 is DFQATT and CDR2 SNEGSKA (reference sequence). This CDR3 comprises 13 residues. CDR3 coding DNA: TGCAGTGCTAGGAGGGGGGAAAATCAGCCCCAGCATTTT. Amino acids: CSARRGENQPQHF.

J is TRBJ1-2 and V is TRBV18, with TRBD1 matching 7 bases. The V gene end was trimmed by 3 bases and the J gene end by 2 bases; junction bases not matched to a gene: 9. The CDR3 consists of 16 residues. CDR1 KGHSH and CDR2 LQKENI come from the germline V gene. As DNA, the CDR3 is TGTGCCAGCTCACCCCGACAGGGCGAAGGCAACTATGGCTACACCTTC. Its protein is CASSPRQGEGNYGYTF.

The chain combines TRBV6-1 with TRBJ1-2; D is ambiguous. The CDR3 contains 13 residues. Trimming stripped 7 bases from V and 1 base from J, with 10 bases between. Germline values: CDR1 MNHNS, CDR2 SASEGT. The CDR3 spells CASKSTVNYGYTF. Written as DNA, the CDR3 is TGTGCCAGCAAATCTACAGTTAACTATGGCTACACCTTC.

The chain links TRBV12-3 or TRBV12-4 to TRBJ2-2, with D maybe TRBD2 (5 bases). CDR3 length: 16 residues. V was trimmed by 6 bases and J by 5 bases, leaving 19 bases between them. The CDR3 here is CASSSHYGVGTGELFF. As DNA, the CDR3 is TGTGCCAGCAGCTCCCATTACGGGGTGGGGACCGGGGAGCTGTTTTTT.

The chain links TRBV4-3 to TRBJ2-1, with TRBD2 matching 8 bases. Germline CDR1 reads LGHNA; CDR2 reads YSLEER. V was pared by 4 bases and J by 1 base, with 6 bases of the junction left unmatched. The CDR3 covers 16 residues. CDR3 DNA sequence: TGCGCCAGCAGCCCCAGTCGGGGGGGGTCCTACAATGAGCAGTTCTTC. This codes for CASSPSRGGSYNEQFF.

V and J are TRBV12-5 and TRBJ2-3; D call uncertain. Trimming took 6 bases from V and 2 from J, leaving 9 bases between them. The germline CDR1 and CDR2 sequences are LGHNT and FRNRAP. The CDR3 length is 13 residues. The CDR3 is CASGPRPTDTQYF. CDR3 bases: TGTGCTAGTGGCCCCCGGCCCACAGATACGCAGTATTTT.

V usage is TRBV7-2 and J usage is TRBJ1-3, with 7 positions matching TRBD1. There are 16 residues in the CDR3. Germline V gives CDR1 SGHTA, CDR2 FQGNSA. Trimming cost V 5 bases and J 2 bases; bases outside gene matches: 9. CDR3 sequence (DNA): TGTGCCAGCAGCACCAAGACAGGGTCGGCTGGAAACACCATATATTTT. It codes for CASSTKTGSAGNTIYF.

Only one count was recorded for this clonotype. V usage is TRBV7-8 and J usage is TRBJ2-2; D is undetermined. CDR1 is SGHVS and CDR2 is FQNEAQ in the germline V gene. With 4 bases removed from V and 6 bases from J, the gap between germline ends came to 12 bases. This CDR3 contains 14 residues. CDR3 bases: TGTGCCAGCAGCTCACTACAGTGGGCCGGGGAGCTGTTTTTT. Translated: CASSSLQWAGELFF.

The chain links TRBV11-1 to TRBJ2-7; the D is unclear. V was trimmed by 5 bases and J by 2 bases, leaving 13 bases between them. The CDR3 has 14 amino acids. The germline CDR1 and CDR2 sequences are SGHAT and FQDESV (reference sequence). The CDR3 loop reads CASSPPGQPYEQYF. CDR3 DNA sequence: TGTGCCAGCAGCCCCCCTGGGCAGCCCTACGAGCAGTACTTC.

The rearrangement joins TRBV3-1 to TRBJ2-1, with 10 bases identical to TRBD1. The V gene end was trimmed by 0 bases and the J gene end by 9 bases; junction bases not matched to a gene: 5. In germline, CDR1 is LGHDT, CDR2 YNNKEL (reference sequence). The CDR3 totals 15 residues. CDR3 in amino acids: CASSQDLTGGLEQFF. In DNA form, the CDR3 reads TGTGCCAGCAGCCAAGATCTGACAGGGGGCCTTGAGCAGTTCTTC.

This sequence joins TRBV5-1 and TRBJ1-3; D remains unclear. Trimming took off 1 base at V and 0 bases at J, with 11 bases between the two ends. The CDR3 is made up of 16 amino acids. The germline V gene encodes CDR1 SGHRS and CDR2 YFSETQ. The CDR3 sequence is CASSLSGSDSGNTIYF. CDR3 nucleotides: TGCGCCAGCAGCTTGTCTGGCAGCGACTCTGGAAACACCATATATTTT.

J is TRBJ2-2 and V is TRBV12-3 or TRBV12-4; tentative D call: TRBD1 (6 bases). The CDR3 covers 15 residues. The ends were cut back, 8 bases at V and 1 base at J, with 14 bases in the middle. CDR3 sequence: CASLRDIGNTGELFF. CDR3 nucleotides: TGTGCCAGCCTCCGGGACATAGGGAACACCGGGGAGCTGTTTTTT.